This T cell receptor (beta chain) was recovered during a study of T cells in Graves' hyperthyroidism and ophthalmopathy. The CDR3 is made up of 15 amino acids. V shed 1 base, J shed 3 bases, and the junction held 3 bases outside the gene matches. The germline V gene encodes CDR1 SGHAT and CDR2 FQNNGV. Amplified TCR beta CDR3 regions came from RNA transcripts. Carried out on the TCR CDR3, a first-round RT-PCR used the HTBI primer set. MiXCR was run by TCRdb on the multiplex PCR reads, yielding one entry per CDR3 protein. The sample comprises around 110,000 distinct CDR3 sequences, approximately 15% of which are singletons, and 40% to 50% rests with the top ten.

The TCR originated in a woman in her forties or fifties with Graves' hyperthyroidism. V gene TRBV11-2 combines with J gene TRBJ2-3, with 8 bases lining up with TRBD2. Sequenced material: blood. The CDR3 coding sequence is TGTGCCAGCAGCTTAGTTCCGGGGGGGACAGATACGCAGTATTTT. Its translation is CASSLVPGGTDTQYF.